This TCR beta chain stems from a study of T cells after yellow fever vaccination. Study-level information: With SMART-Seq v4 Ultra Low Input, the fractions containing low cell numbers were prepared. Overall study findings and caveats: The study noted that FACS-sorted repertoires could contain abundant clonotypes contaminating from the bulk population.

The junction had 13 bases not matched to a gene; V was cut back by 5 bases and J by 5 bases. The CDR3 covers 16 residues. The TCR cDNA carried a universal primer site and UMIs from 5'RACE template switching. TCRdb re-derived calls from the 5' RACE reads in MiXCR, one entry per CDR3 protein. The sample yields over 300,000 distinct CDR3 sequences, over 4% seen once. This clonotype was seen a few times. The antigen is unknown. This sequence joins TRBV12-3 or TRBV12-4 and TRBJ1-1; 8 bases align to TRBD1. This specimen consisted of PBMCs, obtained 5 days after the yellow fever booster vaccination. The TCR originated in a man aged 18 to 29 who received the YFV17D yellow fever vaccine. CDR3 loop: CASSPRPRGRGTEAFF. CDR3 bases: TGTGCCAGCAGTCCCAGACCCAGGGGGCGAGGGACTGAAGCTTTCTTT.